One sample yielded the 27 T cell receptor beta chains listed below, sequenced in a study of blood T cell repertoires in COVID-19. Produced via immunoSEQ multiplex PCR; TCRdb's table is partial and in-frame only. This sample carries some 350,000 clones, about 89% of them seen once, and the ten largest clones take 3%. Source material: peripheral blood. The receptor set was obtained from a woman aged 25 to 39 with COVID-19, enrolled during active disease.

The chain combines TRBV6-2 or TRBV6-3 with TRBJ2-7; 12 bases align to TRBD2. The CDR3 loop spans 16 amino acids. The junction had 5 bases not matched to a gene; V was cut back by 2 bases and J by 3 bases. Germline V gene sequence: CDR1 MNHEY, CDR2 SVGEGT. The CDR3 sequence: CASSYRVTSGGYEQYF. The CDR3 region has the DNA TGTGCCAGCAGTTACCGCGTGACTAGCGGGGGCTACGAGCAGTACTTC.

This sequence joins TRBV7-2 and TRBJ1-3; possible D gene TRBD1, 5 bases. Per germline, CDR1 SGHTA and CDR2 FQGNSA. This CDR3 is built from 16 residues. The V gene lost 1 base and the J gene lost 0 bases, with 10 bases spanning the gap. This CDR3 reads CASSLDSGGSGNTIYF. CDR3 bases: TGTGCCAGCAGCTTAGATTCGGGGGGCTCTGGAAACACCATATATTTT.

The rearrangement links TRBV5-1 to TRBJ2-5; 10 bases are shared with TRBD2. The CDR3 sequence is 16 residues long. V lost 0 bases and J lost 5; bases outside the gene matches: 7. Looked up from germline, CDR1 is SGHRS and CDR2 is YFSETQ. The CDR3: CASSLGLAGGGETQYF. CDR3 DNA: TGCGCCAGCAGCTTGGGTTTAGCGGGAGGCGGGGAGACCCAGTACTTC.

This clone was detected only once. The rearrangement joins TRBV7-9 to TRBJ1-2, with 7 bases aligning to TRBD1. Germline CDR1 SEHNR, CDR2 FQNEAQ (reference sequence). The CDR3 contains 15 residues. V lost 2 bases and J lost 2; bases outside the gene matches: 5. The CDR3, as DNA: TGTGCCAGCAGCTTAACAGGGGCCTCGAACTATGGCTACACCTTC. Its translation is CASSLTGASNYGYTF.

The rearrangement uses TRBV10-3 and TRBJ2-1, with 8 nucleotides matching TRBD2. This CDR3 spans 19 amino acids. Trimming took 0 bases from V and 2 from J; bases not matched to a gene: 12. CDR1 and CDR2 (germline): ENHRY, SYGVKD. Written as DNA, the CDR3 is TGTGCCATCAGTGAGTCGACAAGGAGCGGGGGCCAAGCCTACAATGAGCAGTTCTTC. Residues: CAISESTRSGGQAYNEQFF.

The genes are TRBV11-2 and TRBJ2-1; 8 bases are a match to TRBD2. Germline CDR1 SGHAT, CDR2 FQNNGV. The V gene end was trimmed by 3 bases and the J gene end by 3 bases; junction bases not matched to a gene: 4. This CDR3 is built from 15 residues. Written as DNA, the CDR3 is TGTGCCAGCAGCTTCTCCGGGAGGGACTACAATGAGCAGTTCTTC. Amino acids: CASSFSGRDYNEQFF. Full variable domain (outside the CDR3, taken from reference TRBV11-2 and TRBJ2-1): EAGVAQSPRYKIIEKRQSVAFWCNPISGHATLYWYQQILGQGPKLLIQFQNNGVVDDSQLPKDRFSAERLKGVDSTLKIQPAKLEDSAVYLCASSFSGRDYNEQFFGPGTRLTVL.

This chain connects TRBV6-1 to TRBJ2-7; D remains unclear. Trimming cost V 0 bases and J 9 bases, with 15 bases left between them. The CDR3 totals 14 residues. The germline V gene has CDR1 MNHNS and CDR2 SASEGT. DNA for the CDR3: TGTGCCAGCAGTGAAGCGTCCCACAGCCCCCCGCAGTACTTC. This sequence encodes CASSEASHSPPQYF.

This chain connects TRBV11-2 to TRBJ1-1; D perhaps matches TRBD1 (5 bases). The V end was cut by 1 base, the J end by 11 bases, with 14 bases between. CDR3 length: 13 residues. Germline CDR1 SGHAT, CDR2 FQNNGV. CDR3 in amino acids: CASSLVGLQMAFF. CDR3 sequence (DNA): TGTGCCAGCAGCTTAGTGGGACTCCAAATGGCTTTCTTT.

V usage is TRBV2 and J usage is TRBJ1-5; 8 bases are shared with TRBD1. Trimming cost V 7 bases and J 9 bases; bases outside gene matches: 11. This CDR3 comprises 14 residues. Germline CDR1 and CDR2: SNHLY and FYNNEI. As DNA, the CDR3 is TGTGCCAGCACCACGGACAGGGTGGTCGGGCCCCAGCATTTT. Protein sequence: CASTTDRVVGPQHF.

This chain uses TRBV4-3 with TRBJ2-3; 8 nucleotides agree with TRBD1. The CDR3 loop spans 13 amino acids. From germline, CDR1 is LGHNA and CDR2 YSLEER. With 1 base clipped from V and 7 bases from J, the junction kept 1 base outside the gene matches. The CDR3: CASSQGDRYTQYF. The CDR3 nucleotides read TGCGCCAGCAGCCAAGGGGACAGGTATACGCAGTATTTT.

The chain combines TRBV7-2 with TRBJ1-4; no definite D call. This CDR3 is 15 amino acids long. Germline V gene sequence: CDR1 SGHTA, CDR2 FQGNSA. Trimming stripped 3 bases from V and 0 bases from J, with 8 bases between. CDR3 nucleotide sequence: TGTGCCAGCAGCTTTGGGCCTGCAACTAATGAAAAACTGTTTTTT. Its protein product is CASSFGPATNEKLFF.

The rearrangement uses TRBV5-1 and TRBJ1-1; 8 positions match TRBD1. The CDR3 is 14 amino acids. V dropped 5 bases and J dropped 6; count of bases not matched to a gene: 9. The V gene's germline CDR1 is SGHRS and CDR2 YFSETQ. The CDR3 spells CASSWGQGAAEAFF. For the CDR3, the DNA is TGCGCCAGCAGTTGGGGTCAGGGGGCCGCTGAAGCTTTCTTT.

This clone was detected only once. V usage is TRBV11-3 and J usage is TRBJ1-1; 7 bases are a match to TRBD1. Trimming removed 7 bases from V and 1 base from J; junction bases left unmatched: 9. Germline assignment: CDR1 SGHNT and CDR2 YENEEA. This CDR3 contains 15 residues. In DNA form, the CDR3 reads TGTGCCAGCACCCTGAGACAGGGACCGAACACTGAAGCTTTCTTT. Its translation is CASTLRQGPNTEAFF. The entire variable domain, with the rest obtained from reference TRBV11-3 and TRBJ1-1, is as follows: EAGVVQSPRYKIIEKKQPVAFWCNPISGHNTLYWYLQNLGQGPELLIRYENEEAVDDSQLPKDRFSAERLKGVDSTLKIQPAELGDSAVYLCASTLRQGPNTEAFFGQGTRLTVV.

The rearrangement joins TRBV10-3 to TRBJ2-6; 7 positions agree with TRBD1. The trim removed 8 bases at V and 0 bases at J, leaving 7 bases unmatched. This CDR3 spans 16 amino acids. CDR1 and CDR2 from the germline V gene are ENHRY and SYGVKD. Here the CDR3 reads CAIWDSPLSGANVLTF. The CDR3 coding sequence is TGTGCCATCTGGGACAGCCCCCTCTCTGGGGCCAACGTCCTGACTTTC.

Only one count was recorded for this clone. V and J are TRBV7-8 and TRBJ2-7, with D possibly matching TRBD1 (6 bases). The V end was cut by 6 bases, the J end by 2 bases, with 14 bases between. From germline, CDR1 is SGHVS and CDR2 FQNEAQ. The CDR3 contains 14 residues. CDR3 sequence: CASREQGSPYEQYF. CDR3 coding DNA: TGTGCCAGCAGGGAACAGGGATCCCCCTACGAGCAGTACTTC.

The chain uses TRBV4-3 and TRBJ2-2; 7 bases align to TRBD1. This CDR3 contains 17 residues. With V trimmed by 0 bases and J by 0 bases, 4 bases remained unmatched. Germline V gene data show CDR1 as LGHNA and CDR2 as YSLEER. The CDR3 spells CASSQDWGTANTGELFF. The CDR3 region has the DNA TGCGCCAGCAGCCAAGATTGGGGGACAGCGAACACCGGGGAGCTGTTTTTT.

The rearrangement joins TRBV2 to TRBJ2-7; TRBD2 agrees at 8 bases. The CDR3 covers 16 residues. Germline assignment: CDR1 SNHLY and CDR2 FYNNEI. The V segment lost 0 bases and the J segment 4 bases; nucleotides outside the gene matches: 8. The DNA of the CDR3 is TGTGCCAGCAGTGAAGCGCTTCGAGCGGGAGCGTACGAGCAGTACGTC. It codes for CASSEALRAGAYEQYV.

The CDR3 is CASMLIPGQSVSYGYTF. The CDR3 DNA follows: TGTGCCAGCATGCTAATACCCGGACAGTCCGTTTCCTATGGCTACACCTTC. The chain is built from TRBV2 and TRBJ1-2; perhaps TRBD1 as D (6 bases). The CDR3 loop spans 17 amino acids. Germline values: CDR1 SNHLY, CDR2 FYNNEI. Trimming took 7 bases from V and 4 from J, leaving 25 bases between them.

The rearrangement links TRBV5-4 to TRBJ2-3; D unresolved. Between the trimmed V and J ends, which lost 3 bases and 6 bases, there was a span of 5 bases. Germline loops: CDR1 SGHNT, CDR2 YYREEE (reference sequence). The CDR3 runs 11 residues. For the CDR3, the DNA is TGTGCCAGCAGCTCGCGGGATACGCAGTATTTT. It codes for CASSSRDTQYF.

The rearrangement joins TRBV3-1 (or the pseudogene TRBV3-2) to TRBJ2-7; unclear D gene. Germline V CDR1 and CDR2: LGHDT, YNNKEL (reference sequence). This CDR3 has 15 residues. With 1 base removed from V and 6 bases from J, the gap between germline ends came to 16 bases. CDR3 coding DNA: TGTGCCAGCAGCCAAGGTTTGCAGTTTCCCCGCGAGCAGTACTTC. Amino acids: CASSQGLQFPREQYF.

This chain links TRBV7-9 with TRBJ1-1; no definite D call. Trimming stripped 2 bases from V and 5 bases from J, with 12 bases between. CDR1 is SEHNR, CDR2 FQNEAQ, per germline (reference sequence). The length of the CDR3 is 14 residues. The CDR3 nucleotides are TGTGCCAGCAGCTTAATTAATACCGGGACTGAAGCTTTCTTT. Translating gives CASSLINTGTEAFF. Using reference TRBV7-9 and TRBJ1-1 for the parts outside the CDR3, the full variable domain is DTGVSQNPRHKITKRGQNVTFRCDPISEHNRLYWYRQTLGQGPEFLTYFQNEAQLEKSRLLSDRFSAERPKGSFSTLEIQRTEQGDSAMYLCASSLINTGTEAFFGQGTRLTVV.

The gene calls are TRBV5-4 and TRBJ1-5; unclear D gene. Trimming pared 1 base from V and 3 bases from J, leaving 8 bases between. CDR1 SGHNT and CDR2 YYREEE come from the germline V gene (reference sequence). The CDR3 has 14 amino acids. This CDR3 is CASSLTPDNQPQHF. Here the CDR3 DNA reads TGTGCCAGCAGCTTGACGCCAGACAATCAGCCCCAGCATTTT.

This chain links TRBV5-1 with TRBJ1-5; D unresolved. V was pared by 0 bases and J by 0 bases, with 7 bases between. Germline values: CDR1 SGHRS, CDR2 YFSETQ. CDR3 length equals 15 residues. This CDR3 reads CASSLDGYSNQPQHF. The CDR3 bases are TGCGCCAGCAGCTTGGACGGGTATAGCAATCAGCCCCAGCATTTT.

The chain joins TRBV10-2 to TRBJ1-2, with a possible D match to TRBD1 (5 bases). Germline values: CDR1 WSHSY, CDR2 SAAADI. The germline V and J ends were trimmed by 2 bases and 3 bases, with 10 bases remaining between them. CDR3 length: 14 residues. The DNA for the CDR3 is TGCGCCAGCAGTGAGGGGCAGGGTTACTATGGCTACACCTTC. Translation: CASSEGQGYYGYTF.

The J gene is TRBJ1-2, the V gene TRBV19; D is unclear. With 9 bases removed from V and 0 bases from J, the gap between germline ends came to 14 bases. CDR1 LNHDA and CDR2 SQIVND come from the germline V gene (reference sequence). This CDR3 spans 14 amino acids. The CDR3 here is CASQAGKPNYGYTF. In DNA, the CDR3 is TGTGCCAGCCAGGCGGGGAAACCTAACTATGGCTACACCTTC. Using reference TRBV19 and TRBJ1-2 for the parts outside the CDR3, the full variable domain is DGGITQSPKYLFRKEGQNVTLSCEQNLNHDAMYWYRQDPGQGLRLIYYSQIVNDFQKGDIAEGYSVSREKKESFPLTVTSAQKNPTAFYLCASQAGKPNYGYTFGSGTRLTVV.

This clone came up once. CDR3 bases: TGTGCCAGCAGCTTAGACCGGGACAGGGCGGGAGATACGCAGTATTTT. It translates to CASSLDRDRAGDTQYF. The chain carries TRBV7-9 and TRBJ2-3; 9 bases match TRBD1. CDR3 length equals 16 residues. Trimming removed 1 base from V and 5 bases from J; junction bases left unmatched: 7. Looked up from germline, CDR1 is SEHNR and CDR2 is FQNEAQ (reference sequence).

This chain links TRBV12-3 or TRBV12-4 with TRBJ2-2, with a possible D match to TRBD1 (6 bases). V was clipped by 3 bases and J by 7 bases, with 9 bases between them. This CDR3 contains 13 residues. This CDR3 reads CASSFGGVGELFF. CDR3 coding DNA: TGTGCCAGCAGTTTTGGGGGCGTCGGGGAGCTGTTTTTT.